Only a few counts were recorded for the clone carrying this TCR beta chain. Here immunoSEQ multiplex PCR was the method, and the copy in TCRdb shows in-frame clones only, minus some. The data contain approximately 9,400 clones, roughly 80% of them singletons. The sample belongs to a study of somatic mutations in cytotoxic T cells in rheumatoid arthritis. The CDR3 sequence is 15 residues long. The germline V gene encodes CDR1 SEHNR and CDR2 FQNEAQ (reference sequence). J lost 6 bases, V lost 1 base, and 7 bases had no gene match. The receptor was derived from a man in his fifties or sixties in good health. Sequencing used CD8+ T cells sorted from blood. The J gene is TRBJ2-7, the V gene TRBV7-9; 9 positions agree with TRBD2. The CDR3 DNA sequence: TGTGCCAGCAGCTTAGGCGGTCTAGCGGGAATCGAGCAGTACTTC. It translates to CASSLGGLAGIEQYF.